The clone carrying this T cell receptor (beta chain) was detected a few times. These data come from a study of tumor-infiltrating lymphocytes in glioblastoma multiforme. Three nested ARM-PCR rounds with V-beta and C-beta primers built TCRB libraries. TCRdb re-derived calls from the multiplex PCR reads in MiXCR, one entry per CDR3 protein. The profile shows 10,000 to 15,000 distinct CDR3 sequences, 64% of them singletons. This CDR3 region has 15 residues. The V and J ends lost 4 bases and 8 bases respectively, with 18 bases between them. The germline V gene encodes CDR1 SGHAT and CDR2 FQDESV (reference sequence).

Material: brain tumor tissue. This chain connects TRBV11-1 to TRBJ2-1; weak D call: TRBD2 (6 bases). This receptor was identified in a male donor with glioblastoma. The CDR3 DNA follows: TGTGCCAGCAGCTCCAGACTAGACCTAAGGGATGAGCAGTTCTTC. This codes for CASSSRLDLRDEQFF.